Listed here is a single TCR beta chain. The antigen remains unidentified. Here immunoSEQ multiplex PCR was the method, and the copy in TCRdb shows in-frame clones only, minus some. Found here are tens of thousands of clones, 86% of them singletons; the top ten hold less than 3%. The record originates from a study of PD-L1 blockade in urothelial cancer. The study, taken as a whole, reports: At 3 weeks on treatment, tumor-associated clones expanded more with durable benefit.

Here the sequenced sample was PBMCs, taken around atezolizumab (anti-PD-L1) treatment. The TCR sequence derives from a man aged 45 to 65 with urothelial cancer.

The CDR3 sequence is CAFSGLASDTQYF. Written as DNA, the CDR3 is TGTGCATTTTCGGGACTAGCCTCCGATACGCAGTATTTT. The chain recombines TRBV30 with TRBJ2-3, with 9 bases fitting TRBD2. Germline CDR1 GTSNPN, CDR2 SVGIG (reference sequence). This CDR3 contains 13 residues.